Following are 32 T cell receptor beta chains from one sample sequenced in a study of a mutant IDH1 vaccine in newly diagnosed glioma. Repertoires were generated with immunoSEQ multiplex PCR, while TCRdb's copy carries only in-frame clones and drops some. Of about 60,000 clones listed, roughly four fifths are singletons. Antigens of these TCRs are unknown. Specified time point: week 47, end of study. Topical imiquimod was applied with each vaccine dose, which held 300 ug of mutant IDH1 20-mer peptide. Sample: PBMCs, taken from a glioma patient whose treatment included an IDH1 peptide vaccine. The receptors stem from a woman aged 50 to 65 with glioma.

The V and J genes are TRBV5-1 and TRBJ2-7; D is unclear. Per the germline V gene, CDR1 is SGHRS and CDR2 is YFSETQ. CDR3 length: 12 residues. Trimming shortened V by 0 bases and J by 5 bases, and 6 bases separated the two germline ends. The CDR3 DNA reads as TGCGCCAGCAGCTTGGAGTTCAACGAGCAGTACTTC. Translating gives CASSLEFNEQYF.

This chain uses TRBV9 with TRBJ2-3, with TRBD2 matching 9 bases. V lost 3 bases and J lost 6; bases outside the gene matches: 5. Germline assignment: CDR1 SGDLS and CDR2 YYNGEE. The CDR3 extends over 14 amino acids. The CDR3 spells CASSAGLAGDTQYF. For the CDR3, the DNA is TGTGCCAGCAGCGCGGGACTAGCAGGTGATACGCAGTATTTT.

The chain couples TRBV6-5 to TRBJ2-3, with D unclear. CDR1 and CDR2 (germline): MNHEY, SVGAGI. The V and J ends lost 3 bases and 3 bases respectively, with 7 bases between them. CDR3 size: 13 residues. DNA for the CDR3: TGTGCCAGCAGTTATGGCCCTACAGATACGCAGTATTTT. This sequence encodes CASSYGPTDTQYF.

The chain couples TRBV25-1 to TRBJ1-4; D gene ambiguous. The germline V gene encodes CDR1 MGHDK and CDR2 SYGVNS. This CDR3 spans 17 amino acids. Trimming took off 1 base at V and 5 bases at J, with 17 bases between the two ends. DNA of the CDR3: TGTGCCAGCAGTGAATCAGAGACAAGGGCTACCAATGAAAAACTGTTTTTT. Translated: CASSESETRATNEKLFF. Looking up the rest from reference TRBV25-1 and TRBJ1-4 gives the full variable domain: EADIYQTPRYLVIGTGKKITLECSQTMGHDKMYWYQQDPGMELHLIHYSYGVNSTEKGDLSSESTVSRIRTEHFPLTLESARPSHTSQYLCASSESETRATNEKLFFGSGTQLSVL.

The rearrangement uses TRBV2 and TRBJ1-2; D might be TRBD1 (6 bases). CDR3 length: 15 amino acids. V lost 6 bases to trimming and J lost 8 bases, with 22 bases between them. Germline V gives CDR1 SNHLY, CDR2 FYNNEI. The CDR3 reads CASRTSGELWVGYTF. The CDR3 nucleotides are TGTGCCAGCAGAACATCAGGGGAGCTATGGGTAGGCTACACCTTC. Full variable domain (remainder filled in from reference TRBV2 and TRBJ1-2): EPEVTQTPSHQVTQMGQEVILRCVPISNHLYFYWYRQILGQKVEFLVSFYNNEISEKSEIFDDQFSVERPDGSNFTLKIRSTKLEDSAMYFCASRTSGELWVGYTFGSGTRLTVV.

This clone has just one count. This chain's CDR3 is CASSPTRDSPLHF. The CDR3 DNA follows: TGTGCCAGCTCACCCACCAGGGATTCACCCCTCCACTTT. The rearrangement uses TRBV18 and TRBJ1-6, with D possibly matching TRBD1 (5 bases). V lost 3 bases and J 8 bases, leaving 8 bases between the germline ends. From germline, CDR1 is KGHSH and CDR2 LQKENI. This CDR3 spans 13 amino acids.

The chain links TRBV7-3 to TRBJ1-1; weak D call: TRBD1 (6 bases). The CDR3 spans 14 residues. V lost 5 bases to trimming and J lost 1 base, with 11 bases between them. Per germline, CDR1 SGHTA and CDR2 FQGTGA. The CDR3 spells CASSPGAGNTEAFF. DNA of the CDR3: TGTGCCAGCAGCCCGGGGGCGGGGAACACTGAAGCTTTCTTT.

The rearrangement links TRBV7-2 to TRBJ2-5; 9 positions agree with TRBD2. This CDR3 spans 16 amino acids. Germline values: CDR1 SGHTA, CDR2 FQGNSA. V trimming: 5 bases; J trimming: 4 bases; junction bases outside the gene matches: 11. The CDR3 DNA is TGTGCCAGCAGCGTAGACCGGACTAGCGTCAGAGAGACCCAGTACTTC. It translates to CASSVDRTSVRETQYF.

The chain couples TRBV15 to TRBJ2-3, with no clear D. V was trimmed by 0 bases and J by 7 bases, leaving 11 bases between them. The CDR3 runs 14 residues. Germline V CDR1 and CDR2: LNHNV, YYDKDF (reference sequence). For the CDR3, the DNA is TGTGCCACCAGCAGAGATGTGGGATCTTATACGCAGTATTTT. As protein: CATSRDVGSYTQYF.

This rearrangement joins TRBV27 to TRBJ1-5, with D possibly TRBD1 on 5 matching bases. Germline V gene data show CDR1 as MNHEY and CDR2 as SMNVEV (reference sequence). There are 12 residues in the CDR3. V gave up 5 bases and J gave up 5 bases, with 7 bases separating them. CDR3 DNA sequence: TGTGCCAGCAGTCCGGGGGATCAGCCCCAGCATTTT. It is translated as CASSPGDQPQHF.

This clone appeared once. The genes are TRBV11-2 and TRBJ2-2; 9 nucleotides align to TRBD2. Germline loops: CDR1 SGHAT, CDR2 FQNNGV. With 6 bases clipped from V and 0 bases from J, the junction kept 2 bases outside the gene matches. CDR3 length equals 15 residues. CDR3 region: CASSTSGSNTGELFF. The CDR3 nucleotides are TGTGCCAGCAGTACTAGCGGGTCGAACACCGGGGAGCTGTTTTTT.

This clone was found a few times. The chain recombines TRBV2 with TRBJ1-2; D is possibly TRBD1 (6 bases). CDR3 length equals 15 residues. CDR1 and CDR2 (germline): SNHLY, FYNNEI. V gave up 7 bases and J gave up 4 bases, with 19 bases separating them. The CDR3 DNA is TGTGCCAGCACTCGGGACACTTCCCCGGGCTATGGCTACACCTTC. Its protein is CASTRDTSPGYGYTF.

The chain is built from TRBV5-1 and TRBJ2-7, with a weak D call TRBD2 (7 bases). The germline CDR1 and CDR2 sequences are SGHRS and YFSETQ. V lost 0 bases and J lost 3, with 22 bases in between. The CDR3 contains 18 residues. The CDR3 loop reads CASSLALKGGSPVYEQYF. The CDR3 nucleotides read TGCGCCAGCAGCTTGGCCCTTAAGGGGGGGTCTCCCGTCTACGAGCAGTACTTC.

The DNA for the CDR3 is TGTGCCAGTAGTACCGGACAGGGTGGCGAGCAGTACTTC. Translated, it gives CASSTGQGGEQYF. J is TRBJ2-7 and V is TRBV19; 8 positions agree with TRBD1. This CDR3 comprises 13 residues. Germline CDR1 LNHDA, CDR2 SQIVND (reference sequence). The V segment lost 4 bases and the J segment 6 bases; nucleotides outside the gene matches: 5.

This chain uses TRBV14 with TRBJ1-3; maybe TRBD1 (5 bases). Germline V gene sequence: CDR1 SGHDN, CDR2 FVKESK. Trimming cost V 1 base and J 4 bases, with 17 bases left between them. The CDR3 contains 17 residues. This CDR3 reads CASSQGIQASRGNTIYF. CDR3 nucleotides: TGTGCCAGCAGCCAAGGGATACAGGCGTCGAGAGGAAACACCATATATTTT.

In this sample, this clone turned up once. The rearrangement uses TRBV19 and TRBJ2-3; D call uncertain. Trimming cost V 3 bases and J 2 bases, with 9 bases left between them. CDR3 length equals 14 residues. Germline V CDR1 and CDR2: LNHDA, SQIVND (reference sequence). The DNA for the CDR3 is TGTGCCAGTAGTATCCCAAGCGTCACAGATACGCAGTATTTT. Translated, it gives CASSIPSVTDTQYF.

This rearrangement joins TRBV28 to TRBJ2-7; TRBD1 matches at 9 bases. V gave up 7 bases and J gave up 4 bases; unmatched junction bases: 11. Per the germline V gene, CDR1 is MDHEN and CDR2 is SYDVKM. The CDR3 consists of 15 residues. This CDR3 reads CASTATGTGTYEQYF. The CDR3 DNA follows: TGTGCCAGCACCGCAACCGGGACAGGGACGTACGAGCAGTACTTC. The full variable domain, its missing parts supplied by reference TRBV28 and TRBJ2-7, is DVKVTQSSRYLVKRTGEKVFLECVQDMDHENMFWYRQDPGLGLRLIYFSYDVKMKEKGDIPEGYSVSREKKERFSLILESASTNQTSMYLCASTATGTGTYEQYFGPGTRLTVT.

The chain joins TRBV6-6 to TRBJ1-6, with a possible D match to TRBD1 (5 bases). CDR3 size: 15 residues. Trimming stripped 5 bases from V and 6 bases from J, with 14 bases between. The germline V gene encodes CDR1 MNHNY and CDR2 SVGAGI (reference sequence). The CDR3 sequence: CASSGVGTGNSPLHF. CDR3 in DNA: TGTGCCAGCAGTGGAGTCGGGACCGGTAATTCACCCCTCCACTTT.

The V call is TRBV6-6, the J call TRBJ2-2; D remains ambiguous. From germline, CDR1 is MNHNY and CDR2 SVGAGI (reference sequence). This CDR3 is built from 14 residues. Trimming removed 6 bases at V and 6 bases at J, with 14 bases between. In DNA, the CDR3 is TGTGCCAGCAGAAACCCAGGACGATCCGGGGAGCTGTTTTTT. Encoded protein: CASRNPGRSGELFF.

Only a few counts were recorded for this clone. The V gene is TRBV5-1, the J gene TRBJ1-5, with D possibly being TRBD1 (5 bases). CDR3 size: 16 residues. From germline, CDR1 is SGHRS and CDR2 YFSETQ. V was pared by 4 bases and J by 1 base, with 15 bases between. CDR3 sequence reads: CASSPTGGDSNQPQHF. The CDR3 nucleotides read TGCGCCAGCAGCCCAACAGGAGGTGACAGCAATCAGCCCCAGCATTTT.

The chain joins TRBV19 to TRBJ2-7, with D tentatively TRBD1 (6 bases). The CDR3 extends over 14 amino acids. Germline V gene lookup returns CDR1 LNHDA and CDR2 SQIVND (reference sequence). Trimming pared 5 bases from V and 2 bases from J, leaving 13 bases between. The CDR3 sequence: CASSSGQKTYEQYF. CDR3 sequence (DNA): TGTGCCAGTAGTTCCGGACAGAAAACCTACGAGCAGTACTTC.

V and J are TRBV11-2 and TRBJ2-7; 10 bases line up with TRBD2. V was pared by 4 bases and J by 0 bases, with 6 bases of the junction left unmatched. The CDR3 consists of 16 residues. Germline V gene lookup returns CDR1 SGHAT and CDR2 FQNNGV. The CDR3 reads CASSSIAGGSSYEQYF. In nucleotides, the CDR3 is TGTGCCAGCAGCTCCATAGCGGGGGGAAGCTCCTACGAGCAGTACTTC.

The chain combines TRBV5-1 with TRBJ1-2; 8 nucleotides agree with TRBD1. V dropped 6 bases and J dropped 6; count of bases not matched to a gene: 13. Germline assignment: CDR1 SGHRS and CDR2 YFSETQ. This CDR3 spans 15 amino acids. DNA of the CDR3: TGCGCCAGCACTACGGACAGGGCTTTTCTCGATGGCTACACCTTC. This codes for CASTTDRAFLDGYTF. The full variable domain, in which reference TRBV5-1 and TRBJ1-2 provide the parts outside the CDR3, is KAGVTQTPRYLIKTRGQQVTLSCSPISGHRSVSWYQQTPGQGLQFLFEYFSETQRNKGNFPGRFSGRQFSNSRSEMNVSTLELGDSALYLCASTTDRAFLDGYTFGSGTRLTVV.

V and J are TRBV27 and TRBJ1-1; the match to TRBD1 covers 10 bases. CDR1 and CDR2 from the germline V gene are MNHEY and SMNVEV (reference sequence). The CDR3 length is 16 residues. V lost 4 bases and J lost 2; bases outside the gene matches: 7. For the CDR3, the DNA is TGTGCCAGCAGTTCCCCCGGGACAGGGGTAAACACTGAAGCTTTCTTT. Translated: CASSSPGTGVNTEAFF.

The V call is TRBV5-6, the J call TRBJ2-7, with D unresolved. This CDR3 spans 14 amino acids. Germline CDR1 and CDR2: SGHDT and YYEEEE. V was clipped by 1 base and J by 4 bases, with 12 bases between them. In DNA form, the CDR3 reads TGTGCCAGCAGCTTGATGCAGAATGAATACGAGCAGTACTTC. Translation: CASSLMQNEYEQYF.

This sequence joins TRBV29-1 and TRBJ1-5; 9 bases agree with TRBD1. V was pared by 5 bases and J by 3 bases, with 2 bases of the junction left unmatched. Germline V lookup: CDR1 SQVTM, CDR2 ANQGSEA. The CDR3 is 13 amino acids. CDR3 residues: CSVRDRDNQPQHF. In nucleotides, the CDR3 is TGCAGCGTTCGGGACAGGGACAATCAGCCCCAGCATTTT.

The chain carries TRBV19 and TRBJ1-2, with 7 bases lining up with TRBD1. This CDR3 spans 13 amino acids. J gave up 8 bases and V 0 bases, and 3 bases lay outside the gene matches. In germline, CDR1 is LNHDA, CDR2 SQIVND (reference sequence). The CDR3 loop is CASSIDRGEGYTF. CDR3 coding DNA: TGTGCCAGTAGTATAGACAGGGGGGAAGGCTACACCTTC.

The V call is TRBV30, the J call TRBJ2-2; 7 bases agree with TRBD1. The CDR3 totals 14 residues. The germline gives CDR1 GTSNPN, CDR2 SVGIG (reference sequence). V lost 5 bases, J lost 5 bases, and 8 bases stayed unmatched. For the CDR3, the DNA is TGTGCCTGGGAAGGACCAGGGGGTACCGGGGAGCTGTTTTTT. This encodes CAWEGPGGTGELFF.

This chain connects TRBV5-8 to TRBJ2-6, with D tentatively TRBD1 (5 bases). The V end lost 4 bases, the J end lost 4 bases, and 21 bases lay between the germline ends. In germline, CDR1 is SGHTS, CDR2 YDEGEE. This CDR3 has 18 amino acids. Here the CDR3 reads CASSGGQGVYLGANVLTF. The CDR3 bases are TGTGCCAGCAGCGGTGGTCAGGGCGTCTACTTGGGGGCCAACGTCCTGACTTTC.

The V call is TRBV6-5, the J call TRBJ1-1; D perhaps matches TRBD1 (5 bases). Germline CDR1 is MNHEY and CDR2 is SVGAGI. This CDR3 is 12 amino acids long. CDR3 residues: CEAAGVVTEAFF. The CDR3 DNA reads TGTGAGGCAGCGGGGGTCGTCACTGAAGCTTTCTTT.

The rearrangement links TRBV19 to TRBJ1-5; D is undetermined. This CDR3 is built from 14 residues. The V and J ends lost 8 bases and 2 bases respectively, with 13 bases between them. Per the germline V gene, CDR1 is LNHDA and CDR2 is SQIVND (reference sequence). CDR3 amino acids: CASSDNGGNQPQHF. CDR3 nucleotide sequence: TGTGCCAGTTCCGATAACGGGGGCAATCAGCCCCAGCATTTT.

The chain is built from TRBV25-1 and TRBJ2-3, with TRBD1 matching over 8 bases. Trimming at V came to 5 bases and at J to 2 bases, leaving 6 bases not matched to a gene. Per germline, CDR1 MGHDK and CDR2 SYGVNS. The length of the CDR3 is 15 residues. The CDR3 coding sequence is TGTGCCAGCAGTTTAGCAGGGGGCGTCACAGATACGCAGTATTTT. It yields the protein CASSLAGGVTDTQYF.